Below, 8 T cell receptor beta chains from the same sample are listed, as sequenced in a study of CD4 and CD8 cells across lung adenocarcinoma regions (dated by TCRdb to the late 2010s). The library was made by PCR. Reads for this sample came from a HiSeq X Ten. TCRdb took the public reads, trimmed them with fastp at Q25, ran MiXCR for clone calling and kept in-frame beta chains. Every distinct CDR3 protein forms one entry, paired with its most common genes and DNA. The sample records about 6,500 distinct CDR3 sequences, under 55% of which are singletons. Roughly 19% of the sample is taken by the ten largest. The sequenced sample was CD8+ T cells from the center of a lung tumor. The sample's cell subset or site label, decoded: tumor center region. The source is a female donor with lung adenocarcinoma. The CD4 and CD8 labels of this study may be unreliable.

By sample share, this clonotype is medium-sized. The J gene is TRBJ2-1, the V gene TRBV10-3, with D tentatively TRBD2 (6 bases). The end of the DNA aligns better with TRBJ2-7, so the J call may be wrong. Germline CDR1 ENHRY, CDR2 SYGVKD. The CDR3 totals 11 residues. The CDR3 loop is CAISGEYEQYF. In DNA form, the CDR3 reads TGTGCCATCTCGGGGGAATACGAGCAGTACTTC.

On this clonotype itself: At one boundary the junction diverges from the germline segment, which might be a read error. The chain combines TRBV12-3 or TRBV12-4 with TRBJ2-3; D possibly corresponds to TRBD2 (7 bases). The CDR3 is made up of 14 amino acids. The CDR3 spells CASRFGGAKDTQYF. CDR3 nucleotides: TGTGCCAGCAGGTTTGGGGGGGCTAAAGACACGCAGTATTTC.

This clonotype has only one observation. This chain joins TRBV5-1 and TRBJ2-7; possible D gene TRBD2, 6 bases. Deletions cut 3 bases from V and 3 bases from J, with 7 bases between. Germline V gene data show CDR1 as SGHRS and CDR2 as YFSETQ. CDR3 length equals 12 residues. CDR3 amino acids: CASSYGGYEQYF. In DNA, the CDR3 is TGCGCCAGCAGCTACGGGGGCTACGAGCAGTACTTC.

Judged by abundance, this clonotype is medium-sized. This chain joins TRBV7-6 and TRBJ1-1; D is possibly TRBD1 (6 bases). The germline V gene has CDR1 SGHVS and CDR2 FNYEAQ. V lost 0 bases and J lost 2, with 7 bases in between. CDR3 length equals 14 residues. The CDR3 region is CASSLATGNTEAFF. The CDR3 DNA reads TGTGCCAGCAGCTTAGCGACAGGAAACACTGAAGCTTTCTTT.

The V gene is TRBV11-1, the J gene TRBJ2-1, with 12 bases matching TRBD2. The DNA end is a closer match to TRBJ2-2, so the J assignment may be wrong. CDR3 size: 14 residues. Germline CDR1 is SGHAT and CDR2 is FQDESV (reference sequence). CDR3 sequence reads: CASSLTSGSNELFF. The CDR3, as DNA: TGTGCCAGCAGCTTGACTAGCGGGAGCAATGAGCTGTTTTTT.

This clonotype was observed once. The chain couples TRBV12-3 or TRBV12-4 to TRBJ2-2; 9 bases match TRBD2. The better agreement between TRBJ2-3 and the DNA end casts doubt on the J call. The CDR3 contains 16 residues. CDR3 protein: CASRKAGGPNTGKQYF. CDR3 DNA: TGTGCCAGCAGAAAAGCGGGGGGACCGAACACCGGGAAGCAGTATTTT.

This rearrangement joins TRBV5-1 to TRBJ2-1; 11 bases align to TRBD2. CDR3 size: 17 residues. With V trimmed by 4 bases and J by 4 bases, 10 bases remained unmatched. Germline V gene sequence: CDR1 SGHRS, CDR2 YFSETQ. CDR3 sequence (DNA): TGCGCCAGCAGCCCCTGGACTAGCGGGCCGACGTACAATGAGCAGTTCTTC. Amino acid sequence: CASSPWTSGPTYNEQFF.

This clonotype was detected once. V and J are TRBV19 and TRBJ2-5; D is ambiguous. Per germline, CDR1 LNHDA and CDR2 SQIVND (reference sequence). The CDR3 runs 16 residues. Trimming cost V 5 bases and J 11 bases, with 27 bases left between them. The CDR3 spells CASSLSSGSSYNEQYF. DNA for the CDR3: TGTGCCAGTAGTCTCTCCTCGGGTAGCTCCTACAATGAGCAGTACTTC.